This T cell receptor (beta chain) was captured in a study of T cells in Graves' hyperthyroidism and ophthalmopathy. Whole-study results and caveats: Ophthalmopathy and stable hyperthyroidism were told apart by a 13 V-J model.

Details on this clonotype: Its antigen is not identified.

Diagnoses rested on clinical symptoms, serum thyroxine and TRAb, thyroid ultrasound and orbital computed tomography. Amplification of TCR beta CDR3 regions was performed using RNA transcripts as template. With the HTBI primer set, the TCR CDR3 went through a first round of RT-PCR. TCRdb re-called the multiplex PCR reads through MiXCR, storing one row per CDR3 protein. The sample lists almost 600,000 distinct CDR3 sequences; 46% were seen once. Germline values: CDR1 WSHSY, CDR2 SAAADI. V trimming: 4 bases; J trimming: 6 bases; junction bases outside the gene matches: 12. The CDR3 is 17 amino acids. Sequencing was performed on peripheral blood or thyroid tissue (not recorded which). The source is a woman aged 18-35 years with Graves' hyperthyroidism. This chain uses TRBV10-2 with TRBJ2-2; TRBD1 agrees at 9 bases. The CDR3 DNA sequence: TGCGCCAGCAGTGGACAAGAGGGACAGGGCGTTTCCGGGGAGCTGTTTTTT. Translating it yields CASSGQEGQGVSGELFF.